This T cell receptor beta chain was sequenced for a study of T-cell reconstitution after alpha-beta-depleted transplantation in children. This clonotype was seen many times. Its antigen is currently unknown. The germline V gene has CDR1 SQVTM and CDR2 ANQGSEA. CDR3 size: 14 residues. V dropped 5 bases and J dropped 3 bases, with 14 bases sitting between them. The TCRbeta library incorporated unique molecular identifiers. TCRdb reprocessed the PCR reads with MiXCR, giving one entry per CDR3 protein. The table records roughly 100,000 distinct CDR3 sequences, about 5.6% of them present only once. Broader study findings: There were reportedly several hundred expanded graft clones from which alpha-beta T cells came about two months after transplant.

Source: PBMCs, mostly from graft donor cells, taken 60 days after TCRalphabeta/CD19-depleted stem cell transplant. The genes are TRBV29-1 and TRBJ2-1; D may be TRBD1 or TRBD2 (5 bases each). The TCR comes from a female patient aged 2-10 years who had a stem cell transplant for Fanconi anemia, so the T cells may come from the graft donor. The CDR3 region is CSVTSWDGYNEQFF. CDR3 DNA sequence: TGCAGCGTTACCTCTTGGGACGGCTACAATGAGCAGTTCTTC.